This entry is about one T cell receptor beta chain. Original methodology: Nucleated cell number was recorded as an estimate derived from reference gene primer amplification. Clones were sequenced by immunoSEQ multiplex PCR, and TCRdb holds only the in-frame ones, with some missing. That table is the source of V, J and clone size, and D and trimming were worked out from the DNA. Of 200,000 to 300,000 clones listed, more than 85% were seen once; the top ten hold 2% to 3%. Seattle participants joined during active infection and were tracked over time. The data derive from a study of blood T cell repertoires in COVID-19. The wider study: Acute and convalescent COVID-19 samples came from the United States, Italy and Spain. PBMCs, B-cell-depleted T cells, or T cells provided the cDNA or gDNA that made up the material.

The germline gives CDR1 SEHNR, CDR2 FQNEAQ (reference sequence). The length of the CDR3 is 12 residues. Trimming removed 1 base from V and 8 bases from J, with 6 bases in between. The chain is built from TRBV7-9 and TRBJ2-1, with D uncertain. The sequence was collected from a person aged 18 to 29 with COVID-19, enrolled during active disease. The sequenced sample was peripheral blood. CDR3 DNA sequence: TGTGCCAGCAGCTTAGGCGGCTATGAGCAGTTCTTC. Its translation is CASSLGGYEQFF.